This T cell receptor beta chain was sequenced during a study of CD8+ T cells in alopecia areata. This clone was detected once. The ends lost 0 bases at V and 6 bases at J; junction bases unmatched: 2. The V gene's germline CDR1 is LGHNA and CDR2 YSLEER. The CDR3 is made up of 14 amino acids. Extracted RNA was reverse transcribed into cDNA, the sequencing template. Sequencing used immunoSEQ multiplex PCR; TCRdb keeps in-frame clones, though not all of them. This repertoire shows approximately 43,000 clones, roughly 65% found once; its top ten account for about a fifth. Regarding treatment: oral pan-JAK inhibitor, 5-10 mg twice daily.

The rearrangement uses TRBV4-3 and TRBJ2-1, with 7 bases fitting TRBD2. The origin of this receptor is a human donor with alopecia areata. The source was CD8+ T cells sorted from blood, collected at week 4, from a patient treated with tofacitinib. The CDR3 loop reads CASSQDRGVNEQFF. CDR3 bases: TGCGCCAGCAGCCAAGATCGGGGGGTCAATGAGCAGTTCTTC.